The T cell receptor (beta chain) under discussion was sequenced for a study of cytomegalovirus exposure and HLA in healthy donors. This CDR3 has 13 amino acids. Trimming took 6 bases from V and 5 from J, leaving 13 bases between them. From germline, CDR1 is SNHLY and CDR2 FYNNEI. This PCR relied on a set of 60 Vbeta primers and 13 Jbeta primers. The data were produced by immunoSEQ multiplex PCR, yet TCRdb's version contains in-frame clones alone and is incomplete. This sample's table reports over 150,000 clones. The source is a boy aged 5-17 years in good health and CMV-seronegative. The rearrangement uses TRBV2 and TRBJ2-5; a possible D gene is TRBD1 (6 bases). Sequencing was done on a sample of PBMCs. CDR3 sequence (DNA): TGTGCCAGCAGCAGGGGATTAGGGGAGACCCAGTACTTC. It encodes CASSRGLGETQYF.